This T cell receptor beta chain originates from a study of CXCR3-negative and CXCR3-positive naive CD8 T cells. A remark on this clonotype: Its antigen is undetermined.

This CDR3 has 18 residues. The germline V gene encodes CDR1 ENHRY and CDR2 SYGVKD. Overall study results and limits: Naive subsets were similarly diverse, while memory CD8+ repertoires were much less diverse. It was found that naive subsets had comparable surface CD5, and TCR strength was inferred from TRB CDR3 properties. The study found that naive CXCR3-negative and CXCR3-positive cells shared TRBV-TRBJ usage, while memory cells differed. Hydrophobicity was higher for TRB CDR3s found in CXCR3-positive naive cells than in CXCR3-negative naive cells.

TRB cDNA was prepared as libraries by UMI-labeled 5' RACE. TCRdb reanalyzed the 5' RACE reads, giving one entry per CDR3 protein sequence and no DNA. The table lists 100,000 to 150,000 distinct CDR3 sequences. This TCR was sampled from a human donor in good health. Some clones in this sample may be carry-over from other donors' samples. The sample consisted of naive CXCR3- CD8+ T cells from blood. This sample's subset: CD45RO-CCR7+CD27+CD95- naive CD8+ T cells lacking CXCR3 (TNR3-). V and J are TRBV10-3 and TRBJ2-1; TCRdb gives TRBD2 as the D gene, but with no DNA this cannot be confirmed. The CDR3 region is CATMPVGLAASSYNEQFF.